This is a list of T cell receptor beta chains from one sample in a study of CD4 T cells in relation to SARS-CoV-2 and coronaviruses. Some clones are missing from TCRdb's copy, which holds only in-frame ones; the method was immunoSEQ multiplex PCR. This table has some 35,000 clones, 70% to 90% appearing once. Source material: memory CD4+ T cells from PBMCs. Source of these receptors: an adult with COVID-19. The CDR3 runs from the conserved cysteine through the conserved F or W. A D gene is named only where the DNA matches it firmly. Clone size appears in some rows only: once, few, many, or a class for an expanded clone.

CASSLDGSGNTIYF	TGTGCCAGCAGCTTAGACGGCTCTGGAAACACCATATATTTT	TRBJ1-3	NA	14	TRBV7-9	NA
CASQTGREKLFF	TGTGCCAGCCAGACAGGGAGAGAAAAACTGTTTTTT	TRBJ1-4	TRBD1	12	TRBV19	NA
CASSPILLAKNIQYF	TGTGCCAGCAGCCCGATCCTACTAGCCAAAAACATTCAGTACTTC	TRBJ2-4	NA	15	TRBV3-1/TRBV3-2	NA
CASSSRMNTEAFF	TGTGCCAGCAGTAGCAGGATGAACACTGAAGCTTTCTTT	TRBJ1-1	NA	13	TRBV6-5	once
CASSPQHEQFF	TGTGCCAGCAGTCCCCAGCATGAGCAGTTCTTC	TRBJ2-1	NA	11	TRBV6-2/TRBV6-3	once
CASSLTARGNQPQHF	TGTGCCAGCAGCTTAACGGCCAGGGGCAATCAGCCCCAGCATTTT	TRBJ1-5	NA	15	TRBV7-2	NA
CASSPSPTSGGPDTQYF	TGCGCCAGCAGCCCGAGCCCGACTAGCGGGGGCCCAGATACGCAGTATTTT	TRBJ2-3	TRBD2	17	TRBV5-1	NA
CASSARGEQYF	TGTGCCAGCAGCGCCCGGGGAGAGCAGTACTTC	TRBJ2-7	NA	11	TRBV14	NA
CASSLASSREQYF	TGTGCCAGCAGCTTAGCGTCCAGCAGAGAGCAGTACTTC	TRBJ2-7	NA	13	TRBV7-9	NA
CASSYEVRGEAFF	TGTGCCAGCAGTTACGAGGTGAGGGGTGAAGCTTTCTTT	TRBJ1-1	NA	13	TRBV6-5	once
CASSPTGGFTYEQYF	TGTGCCAGTAGTCCGACAGGGGGCTTTACCTACGAGCAGTACTTC	TRBJ2-7	TRBD1	15	TRBV19	medium-sized
CASTASSGGVNTGELFF	TGTGCCAGCACCGCCTCTAGCGGGGGGGTGAACACCGGGGAGCTGTTTTTT	TRBJ2-2	TRBD2	17	TRBV28	once
CASSESTGGAEAFF	TGCGCCAGCAGTGAGTCGACGGGGGGGGCTGAAGCTTTCTTT	TRBJ1-1	NA	14	TRBV10-2	NA
CASSLSREGGYGYTF	TGTGCCAGCAGCTTATCCCGAGAGGGTGGCTATGGCTACACCTTC	TRBJ1-2	NA	15	TRBV11-2	NA
CASRSGGANNSPLHF	TGTGCCAGCAGATCGGGGGGGGCCAATAATTCACCCCTCCACTTT	TRBJ1-6	NA	15	TRBV6-5	NA
CASSVSAGQGYNEQFF	TGCGCCAGCAGCGTTTCTGCGGGACAGGGGTACAATGAGCAGTTCTTC	TRBJ2-1	TRBD1	16	TRBV5-1	once
CASSPTTGQETQYF	TGTGCCAGCAGCCCAACGACAGGGCAGGAGACCCAGTACTTC	TRBJ2-5	TRBD1	14	TRBV9	NA
CASSGQNSNQPQHF	TGTGCCAGTAGTGGACAGAATAGCAATCAGCCCCAGCATTTT	TRBJ1-5	NA	14	TRBV19	NA
CASSPGTGNTEAFF	TGCGCCAGCAGCCCCGGGACAGGGAACACTGAAGCTTTCTTT	TRBJ1-1	TRBD1	14	TRBV5-1	NA
CASSVEGTTGELFF	TGTGCCAGCAGCGTAGAAGGGACCACCGGGGAGCTGTTTTTT	TRBJ2-2	NA	14	TRBV9	NA
CASSLDRNYGYTF	TGTGCCAGCAGTTTAGACAGGAACTATGGCTACACCTTC	TRBJ1-2	NA	13	TRBV28	NA
CASSSRAAQPQHF	TGTGCCAGCAGCTCGCGGGCAGCTCAGCCCCAGCATTTT	TRBJ1-5	NA	13	TRBV3-1/TRBV3-2	NA
CASSSFGQGSEAFF	TGTGCCAGCAGCTCTTTCGGACAGGGCTCTGAAGCTTTCTTT	TRBJ1-1	TRBD1	14	TRBV7-9	NA
CASSQVERGGGNEQFF	TGTGCCAGCAGCCAAGTGGAGCGGGGGGGCGGAAATGAGCAGTTCTTC	TRBJ2-1	TRBD2	16	TRBV3-1/TRBV3-2	NA
CSASYQGVGETQYF	TGCAGTGCTAGTTATCAGGGTGTAGGAGAGACCCAGTACTTC	TRBJ2-5	NA	14	TRBV20-1	NA
CATSRGGLMGTDTQYF	TGTGCCACCAGCAGGGGCGGCCTGATGGGCACAGATACGCAGTATTTT	TRBJ2-3	NA	16	TRBV15	NA
CASRGYSNQPQHF	TGTGCCAGCAGAGGATATAGCAATCAGCCCCAGCATTTT	TRBJ1-5	NA	13	TRBV2	NA
CVSSFRDGDYNEQFF	TGCGTCAGCAGCTTCCGGGACGGAGACTACAATGAGCAGTTCTTC	TRBJ2-1	NA	15	TRBV5-1	NA
CASSPPEPTDTQYF	TGTGCCAGCTCACCACCGGAACCTACAGATACGCAGTATTTT	TRBJ2-3	NA	14	TRBV18	NA
CASSPDALYGYTF	TGTGCCAGCTCACCTGATGCCCTCTATGGCTACACCTTC	TRBJ1-2	NA	13	TRBV18	NA
CASSYSGLYTAYEQYF	TGTGCCAGCAGTTACTCGGGACTATACACTGCCTACGAGCAGTACTTC	TRBJ2-7	TRBD2	16	TRBV27	NA
CASSTRDSRNTIYF	TGTGCCAGCAGTACCCGGGACAGCAGAAACACCATATATTTT	TRBJ1-3	TRBD1	14	TRBV6-5	NA
CASSPFNRLDEQFF	TGTGCCAGCAGCCCCTTCAACCGGTTGGATGAGCAGTTCTTC	TRBJ2-1	NA	14	TRBV7-2	NA
CATRRGPELEQYF	TGTGCCACCCGCCGGGGCCCTGAACTAGAGCAGTACTTC	TRBJ2-7	NA	13	TRBV6-5	NA
CASSFWLAGTPSTDTQYF	TGTGCCAGCAGTTTTTGGCTAGCGGGGACGCCTAGCACAGATACGCAGTATTTT	TRBJ2-3	TRBD2	18	TRBV27	NA
CASSLPLSNQPQHF	TGTGCCAGCAGCTTACCCCTTAGCAATCAGCCCCAGCATTTT	TRBJ1-5	NA	14	TRBV11-2	NA
CASSELANTGELFF	TGTGCCAGCAGTGAGTTGGCGAACACCGGGGAGCTGTTTTTT	TRBJ2-2	NA	14	TRBV6-1	NA
CASSDHAGGNEQYF	TGCGCCAGCAGTGACCATGCGGGGGGCAACGAGCAGTACTTC	TRBJ2-7	TRBD2	14	TRBV10-1	NA
CASISYNSPLHF	TGTGCCTCGATTTCCTATAATTCACCCCTCCACTTT	TRBJ1-6	NA	12	TRBV30	NA
CASSQGSGFNQPQHF	TGTGCCAGCAGCCAAGGTTCCGGATTCAATCAGCCCCAGCATTTT	TRBJ1-5	NA	15	TRBV3-1/TRBV3-2	once
CASSPEGQGPPYGYTF	TGTGCCAGCAGCCCCGAGGGGCAGGGGCCCCCCTATGGCTACACCTTC	TRBJ1-2	NA	16	TRBV3-1/TRBV3-2	NA
CASTHRGLGDTQYF	TGTGCCAGTACCCACAGGGGGCTTGGGGATACGCAGTATTTT	TRBJ2-3	TRBD1	14	TRBV19	once
CASSLAGSNEKLFF	TGTGCCAGCAGCTTAGCGGGCAGCAATGAAAAACTGTTTTTT	TRBJ1-4	NA	14	TRBV7-9	NA
CASSYSMWQGAGKLFF	TGTGCCAGCAGTTACTCGATGTGGCAGGGGGCCGGAAAACTGTTTTTT	TRBJ1-4	TRBD1	16	TRBV6-5	NA
CASRLLVGEDGGYTF	TGCGCCAGCAGACTGTTGGTGGGGGAAGATGGTGGCTACACCTTC	TRBJ1-2	NA	15	TRBV5-1	NA
CASSVPGRSYGYTF	TGTGCCAGCAGTGTACCGGGACGGAGCTATGGCTACACCTTC	TRBJ1-2	NA	14	TRBV25-1	NA
CASSQGLAGPNSYEQYF	TGTGCCAGCAGCCAGGGGCTAGCGGGGCCCAACTCCTACGAGCAGTACTTC	TRBJ2-7	TRBD2	17	TRBV7-2	NA
CASARSGIQETQYF	TGTGCCAGCGCAAGAAGTGGAATACAAGAGACCCAGTACTTC	TRBJ2-5	NA	14	TRBV18	NA
CASSAPGQGADTQYF	TGTGCCAGTAGTGCACCGGGACAGGGGGCAGATACGCAGTATTTT	TRBJ2-3	TRBD1	15	TRBV19	NA
CASSLPGTEAFF	TGTGCCAGCAGCCTCCCCGGAACTGAAGCTTTCTTT	TRBJ1-1	NA	12	TRBV11-2	NA
CASSVGGISGANVLTF	TGCGCCAGCAGCGTAGGAGGTATCTCTGGGGCCAACGTCCTGACTTTC	TRBJ2-6	NA	16	TRBV5-1	NA
CASSPTLGQGYEQYF	TGTGCCAGCAGCCCGACCCTAGGACAGGGATACGAGCAGTACTTC	TRBJ2-7	TRBD1	15	TRBV3-1/TRBV3-2	NA